These 30 T cell receptor beta chains came from one sample sequenced in a study of shared clonotypes between healthy human individuals. The assay was immunoSEQ multiplex PCR, and TCRdb's table has in-frame clones only and misses some. The sample shows 2 million to 2.5 million clones, around 90% of them seen only once. Sequenced: naive CD4+ T cells from PBMCs. Subset of the sample: CD45RA+ positively selected. These receptors were collected from a man between 18 and 29 years old in good health. Some clones in this sample may be carry-over from other donors' samples.

V usage is TRBV28 and J usage is TRBJ2-7, with D unresolved. The CDR3 covers 11 residues. Germline lookup yields CDR1 MDHEN and CDR2 SYDVKM. The V and J ends lost 8 bases and 9 bases respectively, with 14 bases between them. In nucleotides, the CDR3 is TGTGCCAGCGGGCCCCAGCGATTGCAGTACTTC. Protein sequence: CASGPQRLQYF. The variable domain in full, completed from reference TRBV28 and TRBJ2-7, reads DVKVTQSSRYLVKRTGEKVFLECVQDMDHENMFWYRQDPGLGLRLIYFSYDVKMKEKGDIPEGYSVSREKKERFSLILESASTNQTSMYLCASGPQRLQYFGPGTRLTVT.

This clone occurred a few times. The chain links TRBV2 to TRBJ1-5, with D maybe TRBD1 (5 bases). The CDR3 has 14 amino acids. Germline V gene lookup returns CDR1 SNHLY and CDR2 FYNNEI. Trimming cost V 6 bases and J 7 bases, with 16 bases left between them. For the CDR3, the DNA is TGTGCCAGCAGATCAGGGAGTATAGGGCAGCCCCAGCATTTT. This codes for CASRSGSIGQPQHF.

V usage is TRBV2 and J usage is TRBJ1-1; D gene ambiguous. V lost 10 bases and J lost 1, with 16 bases in between. CDR3 length equals 14 residues. Germline V gene data show CDR1 as SNHLY and CDR2 as FYNNEI. In nucleotides, the CDR3 is TGTGCCATCAAATACAGTCCCCAGAACACTGAAGCTTTCTTT. The encoded protein is CAIKYSPQNTEAFF. Complete variable domain (other parts from reference TRBV2 and TRBJ1-1): EPEVTQTPSHQVTQMGQEVILRCVPISNHLYFYWYRQILGQKVEFLVSFYNNEISEKSEIFDDQFSVERPDGSNFTLKIRSTKLEDSAMYFCAIKYSPQNTEAFFGQGTRLTVV.

The gene calls are TRBV5-1 and TRBJ2-2; TRBD1 matches 7 bases. CDR1 SGHRS and CDR2 YFSETQ come from the germline V gene. This CDR3 is 15 amino acids long. J lost 1 base, V lost 3 bases, and 3 bases had no gene match. The CDR3 DNA reads TGCGCCAGCAGCTCGTGGACAGGGAACACCGGGGAGCTGTTTTTT. The encoded protein is CASSSWTGNTGELFF.

The chain uses TRBV6-5 and TRBJ1-4; TRBD1 agrees at 7 bases. V lost 2 bases to trimming and J lost 4 bases; unmatched junction nucleotides: 4. The CDR3 spans 15 residues. Per the germline V gene, CDR1 is MNHEY and CDR2 is SVGAGI. The CDR3 reads CASSYRGQSNEKLFF. The CDR3 DNA is TGTGCCAGCAGTTACCGGGGACAGAGTAATGAAAAACTGTTTTTT.

CDR3 sequence: CAISPSETTRVLFF. CDR3 DNA: TGTGCCATCAGTCCCTCGGAGACGACTCGGGTGCTGTTTTTT. The chain has TRBV10-3 and TRBJ2-2; no definite D call. With 5 bases removed from V and 13 bases from J, the gap between germline ends came to 20 bases. Looked up from germline, CDR1 is ENHRY and CDR2 is SYGVKD. CDR3 size: 14 residues.

This sequence joins TRBV28 and TRBJ2-1; 10 bases fit TRBD2. Per the germline V gene, CDR1 is MDHEN and CDR2 is SYDVKM. The length of the CDR3 is 14 residues. J gave up 7 bases and V 5 bases, and 5 bases lay outside the gene matches. CDR3 sequence reads: CASSTLAGRNEQFF. The CDR3 DNA is TGTGCCAGCAGTACACTAGCGGGAAGGAATGAGCAGTTCTTC.

The chain combines TRBV6-4 with TRBJ2-5; 8 nucleotides line up with TRBD2. The CDR3 spans 15 residues. Germline assignment: CDR1 MRHNA and CDR2 SNTAGT. J gave up 4 bases and V 3 bases, and 7 bases lay outside the gene matches. The CDR3 DNA follows: TGTGCCAGCAGTGATAGTCCGGGAGGGCCAGAGACCCAGTACTTC. Translating it yields CASSDSPGGPETQYF.

The chain has TRBV28 and TRBJ1-5; D not resolved. The CDR3 is made up of 11 amino acids. Deletions cut 4 bases from V and 9 bases from J, with 7 bases between. Germline values: CDR1 MDHEN, CDR2 SYDVKM. CDR3 sequence (DNA): TGTGCCAGCAGTTCGGAAGGGCCCCAGCATTTT. Protein: CASSSEGPQHF.

The chain employs TRBV6-9 and TRBJ2-7; 7 nucleotides agree with TRBD2. The CDR3 contains 16 residues. Unmatched junction bases numbered 12, after V lost 4 bases and J lost 3 bases. The V gene's germline CDR1 is MNHGY and CDR2 SVAAGI. The CDR3 here is CASSSYSQRDCYEQYF. The CDR3 bases are TGTGCCAGCAGTTCCTACTCGCAGCGGGATTGCTACGAGCAGTACTTC.

This clone was counted only a few times. The chain employs TRBV29-1 and TRBJ1-4, with a weak D call TRBD1 (5 bases). The CDR3 has 13 residues. Trimming shortened V by 7 bases and J by 10 bases, and 19 bases separated the two germline ends. Germline V lookup: CDR1 SQVTM, CDR2 ANQGSEA. CDR3 sequence (DNA): TGCAGCGCCGGGTCGTTGGGCGGGGGAAAACTGTTTTTT. This translates into CSAGSLGGGKLFF.

The chain employs TRBV6-1 and TRBJ1-2; D ambiguous. This CDR3 spans 13 amino acids. V was pared by 7 bases and J by 2 bases, with 11 bases between. Germline CDR1 is MNHNS and CDR2 is SASEGT. CDR3 protein: CASNQPGNYGYTF. CDR3 coding DNA: TGTGCCAGCAACCAGCCGGGGAACTATGGCTACACCTTC.

A few counts support this clone. The chain carries TRBV19 and TRBJ2-2, with D maybe TRBD1 (6 bases). Trimming removed 10 bases at V and 3 bases at J, with 9 bases between. CDR1 is LNHDA, CDR2 SQIVND, per germline (reference sequence). The CDR3 contains 12 residues. The CDR3 region has the DNA TGTGCCACCCACAGGGACACCGGGGAGCTGTTTTTT. Its protein product is CATHRDTGELFF.

The chain is built from TRBV5-4 and TRBJ1-2; no reliable D call. This CDR3 contains 12 residues. Trimming stripped 5 bases from V and 5 bases from J, with 10 bases between. The germline gives CDR1 SGHNT, CDR2 YYREEE (reference sequence). The CDR3 DNA sequence: TGTGCCAGCAGAGAATGGGGTTATGGCTACACCTTC. This codes for CASREWGYGYTF. The full variable domain, completed using reference TRBV5-4 and TRBJ1-2, is ETGVTQSPTHLIKTRGQQVTLRCSSQSGHNTVSWYQQALGQGPQFIFQYYREEENGRGNFPPRFSGLQFPNYSSELNVNALELDDSALYLCASREWGYGYTFGSGTRLTVV.

V gene TRBV18 combines with J gene TRBJ1-4; 10 bases match TRBD1. This CDR3 spans 16 amino acids. The V and J ends lost 2 bases and 8 bases, in that order; junction bases with no gene match: 8. In germline, CDR1 is KGHSH, CDR2 LQKENI. This CDR3 is CASSPSLDRGQEKLFF. CDR3 DNA sequence: TGTGCCAGCTCACCATCATTAGACAGGGGGCAGGAAAAACTGTTTTTT.

The chain is built from TRBV7-3 and TRBJ2-1, with 8 nucleotides matching TRBD1. The CDR3 is 13 residues long. After removal of 3 bases from V and 6 bases from J, the junction contained 1 base not matched to a gene. The germline V gene encodes CDR1 SGHTA and CDR2 FQGTGA. Written as DNA, the CDR3 is TGTGCCAGCAGCTTGGGACAGGTCAATGAGCAGTTCTTC. The encoded protein is CASSLGQVNEQFF.

The count of this clone is one. The rearrangement uses TRBV9 and TRBJ2-1, with 7 bases identical to TRBD1. Per the germline V gene, CDR1 is SGDLS and CDR2 is YYNGEE. This CDR3 spans 17 amino acids. V was clipped by 3 bases and J by 0 bases; unmatched bases: 9. In nucleotides, the CDR3 is TGTGCCAGCAGCGATAATACTCGGGACAGCTCCTACAATGAGCAGTTCTTC. Its protein product is CASSDNTRDSSYNEQFF.

This chain uses TRBV10-3 with TRBJ2-1; D is uncertain. Trimming took off 6 bases at V and 8 bases at J, with 14 bases between the two ends. From germline, CDR1 is ENHRY and CDR2 SYGVKD. This CDR3 is 13 amino acids long. The CDR3 protein is CAISQRSDDEQFF. DNA for the CDR3: TGTGCCATCAGCCAAAGGAGCGACGATGAGCAGTTCTTC.

The chain's CDR3 is CASKGWRNEKLFF. The CDR3 nucleotides read TGTGCCAGCAAGGGGTGGAGGAATGAAAAACTGTTTTTT. The rearrangement links TRBV6-1 to TRBJ1-4; possibly TRBD1 for D (5 bases). The CDR3 is 13 residues long. V was trimmed by 7 bases and J by 5 bases, leaving 11 bases between them. Germline V gene data show CDR1 as MNHNS and CDR2 as SASEGT.

This sequence joins TRBV9 and TRBJ2-1, with 14 nucleotides matching TRBD2. CDR3 length: 17 residues. The trim removed 3 bases at V and 0 bases at J, leaving 2 bases unmatched. Germline-derived CDR1 and CDR2 are SGDLS and YYNGEE. The CDR3 DNA follows: TGTGCCAGCAGCGACGGGACTAGCGGGAGCTCCTACAATGAGCAGTTCTTC. Translated: CASSDGTSGSSYNEQFF.

The chain uses TRBV7-9 and TRBJ2-3, with D perhaps matching TRBD1 or TRBD2 (6 bases each). Trimming shortened V by 5 bases and J by 4 bases, and 19 bases separated the two germline ends. This CDR3 region has 16 residues. CDR1 is SEHNR, CDR2 FQNEAQ, per germline (reference sequence). The CDR3, as DNA: TGTGCCAGCAGCACGGGACCCATGGGGGGCGCAGATACGCAGTATTTT. This translates into CASSTGPMGGADTQYF.

V gene TRBV28 combines with J gene TRBJ1-5, with D unresolved. CDR1 MDHEN and CDR2 SYDVKM come from the germline V gene. The CDR3 length is 16 residues. V was cut by 6 bases and J by 8 bases, with 23 bases left in between. CDR3 DNA sequence: TGTGCCAGCAGCCCCCAATGGTGGTCTACCAAGGAGCCCCAGCATTTT. This codes for CASSPQWWSTKEPQHF. The complete variable domain, with remaining parts taken from reference TRBV28 and TRBJ1-5, reads DVKVTQSSRYLVKRTGEKVFLECVQDMDHENMFWYRQDPGLGLRLIYFSYDVKMKEKGDIPEGYSVSREKKERFSLILESASTNQTSMYLCASSPQWWSTKEPQHFGDGTRLSIL.

The V gene is TRBV4-1, the J gene TRBJ2-2; D possibly matches TRBD1 or TRBD2 (5 bases each). Germline CDR1 MGHRA, CDR2 YSYEKL. Trimming pared 2 bases from V and 6 bases from J, leaving 13 bases between. The length of the CDR3 is 15 residues. CDR3 DNA sequence: TGCGCCAGCAGCCAAATTCCCCGGGGCGCCGGGGAGCTGTTTTTT. This sequence encodes CASSQIPRGAGELFF.

The chain couples TRBV10-2 to TRBJ1-1; 7 nucleotides agree with TRBD1. Germline V CDR1 and CDR2: WSHSY, SAAADI. The CDR3 is 15 residues long. Trimming at V came to 6 bases and at J to 4 bases, leaving 11 bases not matched to a gene. The CDR3 is CASSENYRGGTEAFF. The CDR3 region has the DNA TGCGCCAGCAGCGAAAATTACAGGGGTGGCACTGAAGCTTTCTTT.

This chain connects TRBV19 to TRBJ2-1; D might be TRBD1 (6 bases). Germline CDR1 reads LNHDA; CDR2 reads SQIVND (reference sequence). CDR3 length: 14 amino acids. V was pared by 5 bases and J by 5 bases, with 13 bases between. The CDR3 region is CASSRTGLNNEQFF. CDR3 in DNA: TGTGCCAGTAGTCGAACAGGGCTAAACAATGAGCAGTTCTTC.

This sequence joins TRBV5-4 and TRBJ2-5, with TRBD2 as a possible D gene (6 bases). The J call could be wrong; TRBJ2-7 is a better fit for the DNA end. This CDR3 is built from 15 residues. Germline V gene data show CDR1 as SGHNT and CDR2 as YYREEE (reference sequence). The CDR3 region is CASSPRFGGSYEQYF. For the CDR3, the DNA is TGTGCCAGCAGCCCCAGGTTCGGGGGATCCTACGAGCAGTACTTC.

The genes are TRBV27 and TRBJ2-2, with 9 bases aligning to TRBD2. The junction had 11 bases not matched to a gene; V was cut back by 7 bases and J by 5 bases. This CDR3 has 16 residues. Germline V lookup: CDR1 MNHEY, CDR2 SMNVEV (reference sequence). The CDR3 protein is CASTPGLAGTTGELFF. CDR3 nucleotide sequence: TGTGCCAGCACCCCTGGCCTAGCGGGAACTACCGGGGAGCTGTTTTTT.

J is TRBJ1-2 and V is TRBV19; a weak D match, TRBD1 (6 bases). The CDR3 spans 13 residues. Germline V gene data show CDR1 as LNHDA and CDR2 as SQIVND (reference sequence). Trimming cost V 6 bases and J 8 bases, with 16 bases left between them. The CDR3: CASSRGVGGGYTF. CDR3 nucleotide sequence: TGTGCCAGTAGCCGCGGGGTCGGGGGCGGCTACACCTTC.

V is TRBV18 and J is TRBJ1-1; D possibly corresponds to TRBD1 (5 bases). V lost 0 bases and J 1 base, leaving 15 bases between the germline ends. The CDR3 spans 17 residues. The V gene's germline CDR1 is KGHSH and CDR2 LQKENI. This CDR3 reads CASSPPAGDWENTEAFF. The CDR3 DNA sequence: TGTGCCAGCTCACCACCTGCGGGGGATTGGGAGAACACTGAAGCTTTCTTT.

V is TRBV18 and J is TRBJ2-5, with D uncertain. CDR1 KGHSH and CDR2 LQKENI come from the germline V gene. The V gene lost 1 base and the J gene lost 5 bases, with 14 bases spanning the gap. The CDR3 totals 15 residues. The CDR3 sequence: CASSPLSPTQETQYF. CDR3 in DNA: TGTGCCAGCTCACCACTTAGTCCTACCCAGGAGACCCAGTACTTC.